This entry lists 28 T cell receptor beta chains sequenced from one sample in a study of CXCR3-negative and CXCR3-positive naive CD8 T cells. The libraries of TRB cDNA were constructed through 5' RACE using UMI labels. TCRdb reprocessed the 5' RACE reads and stores each CDR3 protein as one record, lacking DNA. Recorded for this sample: 20,000 to 30,000 distinct CDR3 sequences. Sequencing was performed on naive CXCR3- CD8+ T cells from blood. Sample subset: CD45RO-CCR7+CD27+CD95- naive CD8+ T cells lacking CXCR3 (TNR3-). The receptors derive from a human donor in good health. Some clones in this sample may be carry-over from other donors' samples.

The genes are TRBV12-3 or TRBV12-4 and TRBJ2-1; as DNA is missing, the TRBD2 call by TCRdb cannot be tested. CDR3 length: 16 residues. CDR3 sequence: CASSLGTSGAYNEQFF.

The gene calls are TRBV9 and TRBJ1-3; the D call of TRBD1 rests on TCRdb alone, since no DNA is present to check it. The CDR3 runs 15 residues. Germline V gene lookup returns CDR1 SGDLS and CDR2 YYNGEE. The CDR3 spells CARSPRDRERNTIYF.

V usage is TRBV7-2 and J usage is TRBJ2-7; TCRdb returns TRBD1, unconfirmable since there is no DNA. Germline V CDR1 and CDR2: SGHTA, FQGNSA. The CDR3 covers 15 residues. The chain's CDR3 is CASRGGPVVPYEQYF.

This clonotype is classed as medium-sized (0.01 to 0.1%) by frequency. The chain employs TRBV27 and TRBJ1-1. CDR3 length: 16 residues. Germline V gene data show CDR1 as MNHEY and CDR2 as SMNVEV (reference sequence). The CDR3 protein is CTSSFLRGKADTEAFF.

J is TRBJ2-7 and V is TRBV28; TCRdb proposes TRBD2, but this gene call is untestable without DNA. The CDR3 is 14 amino acids. Germline-derived CDR1 and CDR2 are MDHEN and SYDVKM. The CDR3 here is CASSLSGGLNEQYF.

The chain carries TRBV29-1 and TRBJ2-7. There are 13 residues in the CDR3. Germline V gene lookup returns CDR1 SQVTM and CDR2 ANQGSEA. The CDR3 here is CSVDTGSSYEQYF.

By frequency, this clonotype is medium-sized. The chain joins TRBV29-1 to TRBJ1-1; the D gene TCRdb calls, TRBD1, cannot be checked with no DNA. The germline V gene has CDR1 SQVTM and CDR2 ANQGSEA. The CDR3 is 14 residues long. CDR3 residues: CSVATLQGIAEAFF.

The chain combines TRBV21-1 with TRBJ1-5; TCRdb's D call of TRBD1 is untestable without DNA. TRBV21-1 is assigned pseudogene status. CDR3 length: 20 amino acids. CDR3 amino acids: CASSRRLGQGAHQSNQPQHF.

The J gene is TRBJ2-3, the V gene TRBV6-5; TCRdb reports TRBD2, a call that lacks DNA to check it against. This CDR3 has 17 amino acids. Germline V gene data show CDR1 as MNHEY and CDR2 as SVGAGI. The CDR3 reads CASSYSAVGLHTDTQYF.

This chain connects TRBV20-1 to TRBJ1-2; the TCRdb call, TRBD1, lacks DNA for checking. Germline CDR1 and CDR2: DFQATT and SNEGSKA (reference sequence). There are 15 residues in the CDR3. CDR3 loop: CSARVPTGAYYGYTF.

This clonotype is medium-sized by frequency. This CDR3 is CASSDSASGEYNEQFF. The chain joins TRBV6-4 to TRBJ2-1; the D call of TRBD2 rests on TCRdb alone, since no DNA is present to check it. The CDR3 is 16 amino acids. In germline, CDR1 is MRHNA, CDR2 SNTAGT.

This chain connects TRBV20-1 to TRBJ2-3; the D gene TCRdb calls, TRBD1, cannot be checked with no DNA. Germline V gene data show CDR1 as DFQATT and CDR2 as SNEGSKA (reference sequence). The CDR3 sequence is 14 residues long. The CDR3: CSAPADSISDTQYF.

J is TRBJ2-7 and V is TRBV20-1. The CDR3 extends over 13 amino acids. CDR1 and CDR2 from the germline V gene are DFQATT and SNEGSKA (reference sequence). CDR3 residues: CSASEREPHEQYF.

This chain joins TRBV28 and TRBJ1-1; TCRdb returns TRBD1, unconfirmable since there is no DNA. Germline V gives CDR1 MDHEN, CDR2 SYDVKM. This CDR3 is built from 16 residues. CDR3 in amino acids: CSSSSAGDMGNTEAFF.

V usage is TRBV5-1 and J usage is TRBJ2-1; TCRdb calls TRBD2, which cannot be checked without DNA. Per the germline V gene, CDR1 is SGHRS and CDR2 is YFSETQ. The CDR3 totals 14 residues. The CDR3 reads CASSLGGGYNEQFF.

The rearrangement joins TRBV29-1 to TRBJ1-2. The CDR3 length is 11 residues. Germline V gene lookup returns CDR1 SQVTM and CDR2 ANQGSEA. The CDR3 spells CSVEVEYGYTF.

By frequency, this clonotype is medium-sized. The chain couples TRBV29-1 to TRBJ2-7. Germline V gene data show CDR1 as SQVTM and CDR2 as ANQGSEA. The CDR3 contains 14 residues. Here the CDR3 reads CSVEDKSVSYEQYF.

V usage is TRBV5-1 and J usage is TRBJ2-1; TCRdb calls TRBD2, which cannot be checked without DNA. The CDR3 consists of 18 residues. Germline V gene data show CDR1 as SGHRS and CDR2 as YFSETQ. CDR3 residues: CASSLVPLAGIPYNEQFF.

J is TRBJ2-5 and V is TRBV28; TCRdb's D gene call, TRBD1, goes unchecked for lack of DNA. Germline V gives CDR1 MDHEN, CDR2 SYDVKM. This CDR3 comprises 12 residues. The CDR3 reads CASSGTGETQYF.

The rearrangement uses TRBV5-1 and TRBJ1-5. The germline V gene has CDR1 SGHRS and CDR2 YFSETQ. The CDR3 contains 14 residues. CDR3 sequence reads: CASSLDEVSQPRHF.

The chain recombines TRBV14 with TRBJ2-3; TCRdb picks TRBD1, but there is no DNA to check that call. The germline CDR1 and CDR2 sequences are SGHDN and FVKESK. This CDR3 region has 18 residues. CDR3 region: CASSQVGAAGPVTDTQYF.

The chain employs TRBV28 and TRBJ2-7; TCRdb reports TRBD2, a call that lacks DNA to check it against. The germline V gene has CDR1 MDHEN and CDR2 SYDVKM. The CDR3 covers 14 residues. The CDR3 here is CASSLGLAAYEQYF.

V usage is TRBV29-1 and J usage is TRBJ1-1. Germline values: CDR1 SQVTM, CDR2 ANQGSEA. The CDR3 runs 12 residues. CDR3 sequence: CSVERPNTEAFF. Combining the CDR3 with reference TRBV29-1 and TRBJ1-1 gives the whole variable domain SAVISQKPSRDICQRGTSLTIQCQVDSQVTMMFWYRQQPGQSLTLIATANQGSEATYESGFVIDKFPISRPNLTFSTLTVSNMSPEDSSIYLCSVERPNTEAFFGQGTRLTVV.

The rearrangement uses TRBV28 and TRBJ1-6; no DNA is available, so the TRBD1 call from TCRdb remains unchecked. CDR1 is MDHEN and CDR2 is SYDVKM in the germline V gene. The CDR3 length is 17 residues. CDR3 amino acids: CASRHRDGSSYNSPLHF. Drawing the rest from reference TRBV28 and TRBJ1-6, the complete variable domain is DVKVTQSSRYLVKRTGEKVFLECVQDMDHENMFWYRQDPGLGLRLIYFSYDVKMKEKGDIPEGYSVSREKKERFSLILESASTNQTSMYLCASRHRDGSSYNSPLHFGNGTRLTVT.

The chain employs TRBV29-1 and TRBJ1-2. Germline CDR1 reads SQVTM; CDR2 reads ANQGSEA. The CDR3 runs 11 residues. CDR3 region: CSVVQLYGYTF.

This chain links TRBV13 with TRBJ2-3. The CDR3 runs 13 residues. Per germline, CDR1 PRHDT and CDR2 FYEKMQ (reference sequence). CDR3 amino acids: CASSSGTTDTQYF.

This CDR3 reads CASSTLTGRWGTEAFF. The V and J genes are TRBV19 and TRBJ1-1; TCRdb returns TRBD1, unconfirmable since there is no DNA. CDR1 is LNHDA and CDR2 is SQIVND in the germline V gene (reference sequence). The CDR3 runs 16 residues. The variable domain in full, completed from reference TRBV19 and TRBJ1-1, reads DGGITQSPKYLFRKEGQNVTLSCEQNLNHDAMYWYRQDPGQGLRLIYYSQIVNDFQKGDIAEGYSVSREKKESFPLTVTSAQKNPTAFYLCASSTLTGRWGTEAFFGQGTRLTVV.

This chain links TRBV4-3 with TRBJ1-2. The CDR3 has 14 amino acids. The germline V gene encodes CDR1 LGHNA and CDR2 YSLEER. The CDR3 loop reads CASSQRDGNYGYTF.